These T cell receptor beta chains were read from a single sample in a study of OX40 agonist ivuxolimab in advanced cancers. Assay: immunoSEQ multiplex PCR; the TCRdb copy retains only in-frame clones and omits some. The sample has approximately 71,000 clones, 84% seen once; the top ten hold around 0.84%. The material was CD4+ or CD8+ T cells sorted from blood, obtained in a trial of the OX40 agonist ivuxolimab. The source of these receptors is an adult with an advanced solid tumor such as melanoma, head and neck, liver or kidney cancer. CDR3s include the opening cysteine and the closing phenylalanine or tryptophan. Each record gives: V gene, J gene, CDR3 protein.

TRBV28	TRBJ2-1	CASSLAGETYNEQFF
TRBV2	TRBJ1-2	CAITITRGNGYTF
TRBV30	TRBJ2-2	CACKGGRGSGELFF
TRBV5-4	TRBJ1-5	CASRLSGSPYTGNQPQHF
TRBV10-3	TRBJ2-7	CAIGETQTSLYEQYF
TRBV18	TRBJ2-7	CASSTERGSYEQYF
TRBV7-2	TRBJ2-5	CASSLVRSGETQYF
TRBV5-5	TRBJ2-5	CASSWGLAGGSQETQYF
TRBV30	TRBJ2-7	CACTGLAGEQYF
TRBV30	TRBJ1-5	CAWSVGRDRGLPGRGSPAQHF
TRBV7-2	TRBJ2-3	CASSARGYTQYF
TRBV5-1	TRBJ2-3	CASSLEGGYGMDTQYF
TRBV5-1	TRBJ1-4	CASSTGVREGSNEKLFF
TRBV6-1	TRBJ1-4	CASQPTGATNEKLFF
TRBV6-1	TRBJ2-3	CASSAGTGGPDTQYF